A selection of T cell receptor beta chains follows, all from one sample in a study of OX40 agonist ivuxolimab in advanced cancers. Measured with immunoSEQ multiplex PCR; TCRdb has only the in-frame clones, and not every one. Here the sample spans 30,000 or so clones, about 80% being singletons. Sequenced material: CD4+ or CD8+ T cells sorted from blood, taken in a trial of the OX40 agonist ivuxolimab. The receptors were sampled from an adult with an advanced solid tumor such as melanoma, head and neck, liver or kidney cancer. CDR3s leave out the opening cysteine and the closing phenylalanine or tryptophan. The order of the fields is D gene, V gene, J gene, CDR3 protein. D genes are given only for firm matches.

TRBD1	TRBV28	TRBJ2-7	ASSSGTGIYEQY
TRBD1	TRBV4-1	TRBJ1-2	ASSQDWTGAYGYT
TRBD1	TRBV19	TRBJ2-2	ATRRKSGTASAGELF
TRBD2	TRBV7-9	TRBJ2-7	ASSLARLAGGEQY
NA	TRBV4-1	TRBJ1-1	ASSRPGSRTEAF
NA	TRBV18	TRBJ2-7	ASSPPGSTTYSYEQY
TRBD1	TRBV29-1	TRBJ2-5	SVEGVLGTGRKETQY
NA	TRBV30	TRBJ2-5	AWRTSGGETQY
NA	TRBV6-1	TRBJ1-5	ASRELSRQPQH
NA	TRBV13	TRBJ2-3	ASSSSTQGFKDTQY
TRBD2	TRBV28	TRBJ2-3	ASSSPSGSLADTQY
TRBD1	TRBV29-1	TRBJ2-7	SGGPGTGNEQY
TRBD1	TRBV14	TRBJ1-6	ASSLGTAHSPLH
NA	TRBV7-9	TRBJ2-3	ASSRGLSTDTQY
NA	TRBV14	TRBJ1-4	ASSHSTKLF
NA	TRBV6-6	TRBJ1-5	ASSKNSNQPQH
TRBD2	TRBV10-3	TRBJ2-3	AISESLLRLAGVDTQY
NA	TRBV13	TRBJ1-4	ASTSGGPLKNEKLF
NA	TRBV6-5	TRBJ1-1	ASSYRVNTEAF
NA	TRBV5-1	TRBJ1-1	ASSLAKNTEAF
TRBD2	TRBV7-2	TRBJ2-5	ASSFPSGGGETQY
TRBD1	TRBV11-2	TRBJ2-7	ASSLWAPGQGNEQY
TRBD2	TRBV9	TRBJ2-1	ASSVASGIPNEQF
NA	TRBV4-3	TRBJ2-5	ASSQDWAGGGETQY
NA	TRBV27	TRBJ2-7	ASSWSGLSYEQY
NA	TRBV6-5	TRBJ2-1	ASSYSINQNHEQF
NA	TRBV5-1	TRBJ1-4	ASSLAFSGATNEKLF
NA	TRBV2	TRBJ2-3	ASKGGVGTDTQY
NA	TRBV19	TRBJ2-6	ASNKTPGSGANVLT
TRBD2	TRBV2	TRBJ2-1	ASSAEREGVNEQF
NA	TRBV27	TRBJ1-6	ASSLAGTEDSPLH
NA	TRBV19	TRBJ2-1	ASSSFNEQF
NA	TRBV10-3	TRBJ1-1	AISERGPEAF
NA	TRBV7-2	TRBJ2-2	ASSLTRPGELF
NA	TRBV5-1	TRBJ2-1	ASSLADGLGIYNEQF
TRBD1	TRBV7-9	TRBJ1-4	ASSSNRGLREKLF
NA	TRBV5-1	TRBJ1-4	ASSLAGVATNEKLF
NA	TRBV6-5	TRBJ2-5	ASSPGAETQY
NA	TRBV6-6	TRBJ1-6	ASRPRGTSKTH
NA	TRBV7-3	TRBJ2-2	ASSLISLRGELF
TRBD1	TRBV7-8	TRBJ1-2	ASSSKGSRGGGYT
NA	TRBV5-1	TRBJ1-5	ASSAGQGQPQH
NA	TRBV2	TRBJ2-3	ASMGAGTDTQY